The rows below give T cell receptor beta chains drawn from one sample of a study of blood T cells in healthy people across ages. Via MiXCR, TCRdb re-called the 5' RACE reads, giving one row per CDR3 protein. The sample includes about 800,000 distinct CDR3 sequences, about 42% seen only once; the top ten take roughly 20%. The source material was blood. These receptors were taken from a man older than 75 in good health. CDR3s include the opening cysteine and the closing phenylalanine or tryptophan. The D gene is left open where the match is weak. Clone size, where shown, is once, few, many, or a class for clones that have expanded.

cdr3_aa: CASSSRSDFRTDTQYF; cdr3_nt: TGTGCCAGCAGCTCCCGGAGCGACTTTCGCACAGATACGCAGTATTTT; v_call: TRBV9; j_call: TRBJ2-3; clone_size: few; d_call: -
cdr3_aa: CASSPEAGAVTDTQYF; cdr3_nt: TGCGCCAGCAGCCCGGAAGCGGGAGCGGTCACAGATACGCAGTATTTT; v_call: TRBV5-1; j_call: TRBJ2-3; clone_size: -; d_call: TRBD2
cdr3_aa: CATSRGRRMGDTQYF; cdr3_nt: TGTGCCACCAGCAGGGGGAGGAGGATGGGAGATACGCAGTATTTT; v_call: TRBV15; j_call: TRBJ2-3; clone_size: -; d_call: -
cdr3_aa: CASSETGLLQETQYF; cdr3_nt: TGCGCCAGCAGTGAAACTGGACTGTTACAAGAGACCCAGTACTTC; v_call: TRBV10-1; j_call: TRBJ2-5; clone_size: few; d_call: -
cdr3_aa: CSASTGMDYNEQFF; cdr3_nt: TGCAGTGCTAGTACGGGGATGGACTACAATGAGCAGTTCTTC; v_call: TRBV20-1; j_call: TRBJ2-1; clone_size: -; d_call: -
cdr3_aa: CASSPKTSGTDTQYF; cdr3_nt: TGTGCCAGCTCACCAAAAACTAGCGGCACAGATACGCAGTATTTT; v_call: TRBV18; j_call: TRBJ2-3; clone_size: few; d_call: TRBD2
cdr3_aa: CSVEDHEEGRAYGYTF; cdr3_nt: TGCAGCGTTGAAGATCACGAAGAGGGCAGGGCCTATGGCTACACCTTC; v_call: TRBV29-1; j_call: TRBJ1-2; clone_size: many; d_call: -
cdr3_aa: CSVALSTSGRGNEQFF; cdr3_nt: TGCAGCGTTGCCCTCTCGACTAGCGGGAGGGGTAATGAGCAGTTCTTC; v_call: TRBV29-1; j_call: TRBJ2-1; clone_size: -; d_call: TRBD2
cdr3_aa: CASSLELGGPGETQYF; cdr3_nt: TGTGCCAGCAGTTTGGAACTAGGGGGTCCTGGGGAGACCCAGTACTTC; v_call: TRBV6-2/TRBV6-3; j_call: TRBJ2-5; clone_size: -; d_call: -
cdr3_aa: CASSPKRDWLSTDTQYF; cdr3_nt: TGCGCCAGCAGCCCAAAGCGGGACTGGCTCTCCACAGATACGCAGTATTTT; v_call: TRBV5-1; j_call: TRBJ2-3; clone_size: few; d_call: TRBD2
cdr3_aa: CSVVGTSGTDTQYF; cdr3_nt: TGCAGCGTTGTGGGGACTAGCGGTACAGATACGCAGTATTTT; v_call: TRBV29-1; j_call: TRBJ2-3; clone_size: -; d_call: TRBD2
cdr3_aa: CSVEGGSDEQYF; cdr3_nt: TGCAGCGTTGAAGGGGGGTCCGACGAGCAGTACTTC; v_call: TRBV29-1; j_call: TRBJ2-7; clone_size: many; d_call: -
cdr3_aa: CATSATSWDRGGYTF; cdr3_nt: TGTGCCACCAGTGCAACCTCGTGGGACAGGGGTGGCTACACCTTC; v_call: TRBV24-1; j_call: TRBJ1-2; clone_size: -; d_call: TRBD1
cdr3_aa: CASSHRDRVRIYGYTF; cdr3_nt: TGTGCCAGCAGCCACCGGGACAGGGTGAGGATCTATGGCTACACCTTC; v_call: TRBV3-1; j_call: TRBJ1-2; clone_size: few; d_call: TRBD1
cdr3_aa: CASSQDEGARTDTQYF; cdr3_nt: TGTGCCAGCAGCCAAGATGAGGGGGCAAGGACAGATACGCAGTATTTT; v_call: TRBV4-2; j_call: TRBJ2-3; clone_size: -; d_call: TRBD1
cdr3_aa: CASSLDGFSSQPQHF; cdr3_nt: TGCGCCAGCAGCTTGGATGGGTTCAGCAGTCAGCCCCAGCATTTT; v_call: TRBV5-1; j_call: TRBJ1-5; clone_size: -; d_call: -
cdr3_aa: CASRFSGSGADTQYF; cdr3_nt: TGTGCCAGCAGATTTAGCGGGTCAGGGGCAGATACGCAGTATTTT; v_call: TRBV6-5; j_call: TRBJ2-3; clone_size: -; d_call: -
cdr3_aa: CASSFNGGRALNEQFF; cdr3_nt: TGCGCCAGCAGCTTTAATGGCGGGAGGGCCCTCAATGAGCAGTTCTTC; v_call: TRBV5-1; j_call: TRBJ2-1; clone_size: -; d_call: TRBD2
cdr3_aa: CASSSLIGQGTDTQYF; cdr3_nt: TGTGCTAGCAGCTCATTAATCGGACAGGGCACAGATACGCAGTATTTT; v_call: TRBV7-7; j_call: TRBJ2-3; clone_size: many; d_call: TRBD1
cdr3_aa: CASSQTPSGASGITDTQYF; cdr3_nt: TGCGCCAGCAGCCAAACTCCTAGCGGTGCTAGCGGGATCACAGATACGCAGTATTTT; v_call: TRBV5-1; j_call: TRBJ2-3; clone_size: -; d_call: TRBD2
cdr3_aa: CASTPDSYEQYF; cdr3_nt: TGTGCCAGCACCCCGGACTCCTACGAGCAGTACTTC; v_call: TRBV9; j_call: TRBJ2-7; clone_size: few; d_call: -
cdr3_aa: CASGYSGITSYEQYF; cdr3_nt: TGTGCCAGCGGGTATAGCGGGATAACTTCCTACGAGCAGTACTTC; v_call: TRBV28; j_call: TRBJ2-7; clone_size: many; d_call: TRBD2
cdr3_aa: CASSLENALGDTQYF; cdr3_nt: TGTGCCAGCAGTTTAGAGAACGCCCTAGGGGATACGCAGTATTTT; v_call: TRBV27; j_call: TRBJ2-3; clone_size: -; d_call: -
cdr3_aa: CASSESIGAGANVLTF; cdr3_nt: TGTGCCAGCAGTGAATCAATAGGGGCTGGGGCCAACGTCCTGACTTTC; v_call: TRBV6-4; j_call: TRBJ2-6; clone_size: -; d_call: -
cdr3_aa: CASSLLGGSDTGELFF; cdr3_nt: TGTGCCAGCAGCTTGTTGGGGGGGTCCGACACCGGGGAGCTGTTTTTT; v_call: TRBV7-3; j_call: TRBJ2-2; clone_size: -; d_call: TRBD2
cdr3_aa: CASSFSSQGSGYTF; cdr3_nt: TGTGCCAGCAGTTTTTCATCGCAGGGATCAGGCTACACCTTC; v_call: TRBV12-3/TRBV12-4; j_call: TRBJ1-2; clone_size: many; d_call: -